This T cell receptor beta chain is from a study of PD-1 blockade in classical Hodgkin lymphoma (dated by TCRdb to about 2020). Concerning the study at large: Nivolumab dosing was 3 mg/kg intravenously every 2 weeks, continuing until either disease progression or unacceptable toxicity. The study used CyTOF and TCR beta sequencing to define a peripheral blood immune signature of response to PD-1 blockade in classical Hodgkin lymphoma.

Genomic DNA was extracted with the Qiagen DNeasy kit from unsorted PBMCs and from negatively selected CD4+ and CD8+ fractions. Amplification of TCR beta CDR3 regions was done by immunoSEQ multiplex PCR with primers that anneal to V and J segments. A synthetic immune receptor repertoire was used to minimize amplification bias, and remaining bias was computationally removed after sequencing. From the authors' description of their analysis: Repertoire diversity was quantified as the Shannon entropy index using custom Python scripts. Unsorted, CD4+ and CD8+ repertoires were examined separately, except in combined analyses, for which CD4+ and CD8+ sequences were merged in silico. Clonal expansion was defined as a frequency increase of at least 2-fold after treatment compared with C1D1, and clones undetected at baseline were assigned a pseudocount of 0.5. Singleton clones were defined as clones with 0 or 1 copy at C1D1, and non-singleton clones were defined as clones with 2 or more copies. Clones expanded in unsorted samples were assigned a CD4+, CD8+ or unknown annotation through matching of protein sequences in sorted samples from the same patient. Wilcoxon tests were applied to paired samples to test diversity changes from C1D1 to C4D1. Here the immuneACCESS table is served through TCRdb, limited to in-frame sequences with V and J called. Missing clones are a known gap in these copies; in checked studies unresolved V genes cover under half, and the rest lacks a known reason. From that table come the V and J calls and clone size; the DNA was used to work out D and trimming. The sample has about 94,000 clones on record, 89% of them singletons. The ten most abundant clones make up about 10% of the sample.

Its CDR3 holds 16 amino acids, cysteine through phenylalanine. Only CDR3 DNA remains: 48 bases, in frame from the first base. The germline V gene (reference sequence) specifies SGHNT as CDR1 and YYREEE as CDR2. The germline ends are 13 bases apart after V is trimmed by 0 bases and J by 1 base. On this clone: Its target antigen remains unknown. No base quality information exists; no much larger clone differs at one position.

The time point label for this specimen denotes: cycle 2 day 1 (C2D1) of nivolumab. Relapse after autologous stem cell transplantation had occurred in all trial patients, and cohorts A, B and C were distinguished by prior brentuximab vedotin exposure. The trial cohort was composed of about 58 patients with relapsed/refractory classical Hodgkin lymphoma, for whom complete response, partial response or progressive disease was recorded as best overall response. Trial patients were treated with single-agent nivolumab in the multi-cohort phase II CheckMate 205 trial. An independent review committee assessed best overall response using the 2007 International Working Group response criteria. Trial PBMCs were collected immediately before nivolumab initiation (C1D1) and during therapy at cycle 2 day 1 and cycle 4 day 1. Peripheral blood was collected in 8 mL Vacutainer Cell Preparation Tubes, from which PBMCs were isolated by centrifugation and then cryopreserved.

General conclusions and limits of the study: Diversity was lower in patients who began nivolumab less than 1 year after ASCT, so these patients were left out of later analyses to avoid confounding by immune reconstitution. The study covered only a single clinical trial cohort, and the causes of the repertoire differences, possibly disease activity or prior therapy, were still not defined. Newly diagnosed patients were reported to have lower baseline TCR diversity than healthy donors, and relapsed/refractory patients were reported to have lower baseline TCR diversity still. CD4+ but not CD8+ TCR diversity rose significantly by C4D1 (p=0.0027 vs p=0.16), most apparent in complete responders (p=0.02). Trial patients achieving complete response had baseline diversity similar to newly diagnosed patients, whereas partial responders and progressors had significantly lower diversity.

This sequence originates from a human donor with classical Hodgkin lymphoma. Sequenced material: peripheral blood mononuclear cells (PBMCs), taken before the second cycle of nivolumab. Recombination linked TRBV5-4 to TRBJ1-1; TRBD1 might be the D gene, on 5 matching bases. The CDR3: CASSLAMGTGNTEAFF. The DNA sequence is TGTGCCAGCAGCTTGGCCATGGGAACAGGGAACACTGAAGCTTTCTTT. The full variable domain, completed from the reference TRBV5-4 and TRBJ1-1 proteins outside the CDR3, reads ETGVTQSPTHLIKTRGQQVTLRCSSQSGHNTVSWYQQALGQGPQFIFQYYREEENGRGNFPPRFSGLQFPNYSSELNVNALELDDSALYLCASSLAMGTGNTEAFFGQGTRLTVV.